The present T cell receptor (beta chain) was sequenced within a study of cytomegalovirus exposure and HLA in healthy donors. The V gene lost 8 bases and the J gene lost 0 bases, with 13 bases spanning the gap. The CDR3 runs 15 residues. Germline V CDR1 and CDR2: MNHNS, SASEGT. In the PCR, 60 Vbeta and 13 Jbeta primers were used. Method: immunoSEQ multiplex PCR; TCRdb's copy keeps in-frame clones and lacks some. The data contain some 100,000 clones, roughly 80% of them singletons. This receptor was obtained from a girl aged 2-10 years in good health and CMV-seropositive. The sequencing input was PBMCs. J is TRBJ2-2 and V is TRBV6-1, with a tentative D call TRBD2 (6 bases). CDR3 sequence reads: CASRGRGTNTGELFF. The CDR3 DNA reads TGTGCCAGCCGCGGGCGGGGAACGAACACCGGGGAGCTGTTTTTT.